Included here is one TCR beta chain sequence, with context. Antigen: not known. This specimen belongs to a study of OX40 agonist ivuxolimab in advanced cancers. Study-level background: Every 2 weeks, patients got intravenous ivuxolimab at one of six dose levels (0.01-10 mg/kg). Patients treated during dose escalation were battling hepatocellular carcinoma, melanoma, renal cell or head and neck cancer. Study outcomes and limitations: More expanded clones were seen, on average, in CD8+ T cells than in CD4+.

Germline assignment: CDR1 MNHEY and CDR2 SMNVEV (reference sequence). Trimming removed 5 bases at V and 0 bases at J, with 22 bases between. This CDR3 is built from 18 residues. Blood specimens came from baseline, cycle 4 day 1, and cycle 7 day 1. Libraries were prepared by immunoSEQ multiplex PCR; TCRdb keeps only in-frame clonotypes and omits some of them. The data contain over 55,000 clones, around 90% of them singletons. The chain has TRBV27 and TRBJ1-2; D might be TRBD1 (6 bases). The material sequenced was CD4+ or CD8+ T cells sorted from blood, taken in a trial of the OX40 agonist ivuxolimab. The receptor's source is an adult with an advanced solid tumor such as melanoma, head and neck, liver or kidney cancer. The DNA of the CDR3 is TGTGCCAGCAGTGGGTTTGAGGCCGGGACAAGTACTAACTATGGCTACACCTTC. It codes for CASSGFEAGTSTNYGYTF.